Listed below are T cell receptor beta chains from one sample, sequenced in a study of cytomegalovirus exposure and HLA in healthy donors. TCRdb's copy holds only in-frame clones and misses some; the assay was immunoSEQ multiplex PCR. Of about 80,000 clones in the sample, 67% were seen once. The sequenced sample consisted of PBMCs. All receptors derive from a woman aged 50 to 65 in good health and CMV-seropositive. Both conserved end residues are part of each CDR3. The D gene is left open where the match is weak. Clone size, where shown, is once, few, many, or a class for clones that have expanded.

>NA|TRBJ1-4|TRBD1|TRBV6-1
TGTGCCAGCATTAAGGACAGGGATAATGAAAAACTGTTTTTT
CASIKDRDNEKLFF
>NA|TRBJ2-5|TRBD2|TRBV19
TGTGCCAGTAGAACTAGCGGGGGCGAGACCCAGTACTTC
CASRTSGGETQYF
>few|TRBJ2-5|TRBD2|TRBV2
TGTGCCAGCAGTGAGAAGACTAGCGGGGGGAGAATAAGAGAGACCCAGTACTTC
CASSEKTSGGRIRETQYF
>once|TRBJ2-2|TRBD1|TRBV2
TGTGCCAGCACCACGGGACAGGGGGCTAGGTTCCCCACCGGGGAGCTGTTTTTT
CASTTGQGARFPTGELFF
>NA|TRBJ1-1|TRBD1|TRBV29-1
TGCAGCGTCGCCGGACAGGGTAACACCGAAGCTTTCTTT
CSVAGQGNTEAFF
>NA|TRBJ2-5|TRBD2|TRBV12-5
TGTGCTGTCGGACTAGCGGGGGAGACCCAGTACTTC
CAVGLAGETQYF
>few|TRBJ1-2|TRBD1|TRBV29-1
TGCAGCGGTAGACAGGGGGCGGATGGCTACACCTTC
CSGRQGADGYTF
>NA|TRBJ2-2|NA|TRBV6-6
TGTGCCAGCAGTCGGGCCGGGGAGCTGTTTTTT
CASSRAGELFF
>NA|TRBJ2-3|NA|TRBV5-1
TGCGCCAGCAGCTCCCTCGGGAGCACAGATACGCAGTATTTT
CASSSLGSTDTQYF
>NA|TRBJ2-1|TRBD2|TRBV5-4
TGTGCCAGCAGCTTGGTAGCTAGCGGTTACAATGAGCAGTTCTTC
CASSLVASGYNEQFF
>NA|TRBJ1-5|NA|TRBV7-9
TGTTCCAGCAGCTCTCGGGAAGCAGATCAGCCCCAGCATTTT
CSSSSREADQPQHF
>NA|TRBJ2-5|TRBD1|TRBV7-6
TGTGCCAGCAGCTTAGGCGGACAGGGAGAGACCCAGTACTTC
CASSLGGQGETQYF
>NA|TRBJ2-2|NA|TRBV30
TGTGCCTATGGAGTCGGGGGAGGGCTGTTTTTT
CAYGVGGGLFF
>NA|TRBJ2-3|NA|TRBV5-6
TGTGCCAGCAGCTTAGACGGTCCGGGGGATACGCAGTATTTT
CASSLDGPGDTQYF
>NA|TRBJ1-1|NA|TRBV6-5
TGTGCCAGCGGGGCCTCGAACACTGAAGCTTTCTTT
CASGASNTEAFF
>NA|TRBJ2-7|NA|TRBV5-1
TGCGCCAGCAGAAGGATGGGTGCGGGGAGGTCCTACGAGCAGTACTTC
CASRRMGAGRSYEQYF
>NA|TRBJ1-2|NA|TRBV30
TGTGCCTGGAGTGGGCAGGCCCCTCGGGGCTACACCTTC
CAWSGQAPRGYTF
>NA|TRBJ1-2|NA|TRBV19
TGTGCCAGTACCCCTCGCGGGCCAGGTGGCGACACTAACTATGGCTACACCTTC
CASTPRGPGGDTNYGYTF
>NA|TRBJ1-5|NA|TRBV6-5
TGTGCCAGCAGTTACACCGGGAATCAGCCCCAGCATTTT
CASSYTGNQPQHF
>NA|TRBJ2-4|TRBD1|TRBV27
TGTGCCAGCAGTTTGGGACAGGGAATAGCCAAAAACATTCAGTACTTC
CASSLGQGIAKNIQYF
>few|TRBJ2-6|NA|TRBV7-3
TGTGCCAGCAGCCCCACAGGGACAGGGGCCAACGTCCTGACTTTC
CASSPTGTGANVLTF
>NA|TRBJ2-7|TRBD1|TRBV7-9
TGTTCCAGCAGCCTAGCCCAGGACAGGGGGTCCACCTACGAGCAGTACTTC
CSSSLAQDRGSTYEQYF
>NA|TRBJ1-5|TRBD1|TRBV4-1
TGCGCCAGCAGCCAAGATCATCCCCAGGGGGCCTCATTTGGTCAGCCCCAGCATTTT
CASSQDHPQGASFGQPQHF
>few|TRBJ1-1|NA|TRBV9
TGTGCCAGCAGCGTCGGTAGCATGAACACTGAAGCTTTCTTT
CASSVGSMNTEAFF
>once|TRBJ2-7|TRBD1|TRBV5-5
TGTGCCAGCAGCTTGGAGGGGGCTAGATCCTACGAGCAGTACTTC
CASSLEGARSYEQYF
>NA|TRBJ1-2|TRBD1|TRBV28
TGTGCCAGCAGTTGGGACAGGTACGGCTACACCTTC
CASSWDRYGYTF
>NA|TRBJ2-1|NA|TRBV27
TGTGCCAGCAAGGGGGCTAGCGGGTACAATGAGCAGTTCTTC
CASKGASGYNEQFF
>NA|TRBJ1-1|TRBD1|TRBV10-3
TGTGCCATCAGCGGGAGACAGGGGGGCTCCAACACTGAAGCTTTCTTT
CAISGRQGGSNTEAFF
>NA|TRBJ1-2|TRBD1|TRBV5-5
TGTGCCAGCAACTTGGGGACAGGGCTGAATGGCTACACCTTC
CASNLGTGLNGYTF
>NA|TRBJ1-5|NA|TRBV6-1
TGTGCCAGTATCCGGACTGGGAATCAGCCCCAGCATTTT
CASIRTGNQPQHF
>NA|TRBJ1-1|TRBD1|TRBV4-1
TGCGCCAGCAGACCCGGACAGGGTGGGAACACTGAAGCTTTCTTT
CASRPGQGGNTEAFF
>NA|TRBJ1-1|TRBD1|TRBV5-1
TGCGCCAGCAGCGTTCAAGGACAGGGTGAAGCTTTCTTT
CASSVQGQGEAFF
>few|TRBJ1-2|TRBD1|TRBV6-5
TGTGCCAGCAGTTACGAGGGGGCTGGCTATGGCTACACCTTC
CASSYEGAGYGYTF
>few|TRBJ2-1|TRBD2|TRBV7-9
TGTGCCAGCAGCTTGAGACTAGCGGGGGGGCAGGAAAACAATGAGCAGTTCTTC
CASSLRLAGGQENNEQFF
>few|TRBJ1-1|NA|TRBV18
TGTGCCAGCTCACCCAGGGCGCGGGGGCAGGGGAACACTGAAGCTTTCTTT
CASSPRARGQGNTEAFF
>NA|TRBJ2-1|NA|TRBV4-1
TGCGCCAGCAGCCAAGAGGGGCAATCCTACAATGAGCAGTTCTTC
CASSQEGQSYNEQFF
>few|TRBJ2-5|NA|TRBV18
TGTGCCAGCTCACAAAGACCGGGGGAGACCCAGTACTTC
CASSQRPGETQYF
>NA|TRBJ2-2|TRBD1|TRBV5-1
TGCGCCAGCAGCTTGCAAGACAGGGCGTTAACCGGGGAGCTGTTTTTT
CASSLQDRALTGELFF
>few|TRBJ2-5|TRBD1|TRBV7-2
TGTGCCAGCAGAAGAGGGGACAGACCGCAAGAGACCCAGTACTTC
CASRRGDRPQETQYF
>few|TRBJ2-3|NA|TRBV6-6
TGTGCCAGCAGAACGGCGGCTAGCACAGATACGCAGTATTTT
CASRTAASTDTQYF
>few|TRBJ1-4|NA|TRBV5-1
TGCGCCAGCGGGGCCGGATTCGACATGGCTAATGAAAAACTGTTTTTT
CASGAGFDMANEKLFF